These 13 T cell receptor beta chains share one sample of origin, sequenced in a study of blood T cell repertoires in COVID-19. TCRdb keeps only in-frame clones here, not all; method: immunoSEQ multiplex PCR. This repertoire shows 84,000 or so clones, 79% found once; its top ten account for 11%. Sequencing used peripheral blood. These receptors came from a man between 65 and 85 years old with acute or convalescent COVID-19.

V is TRBV6-6 and J is TRBJ1-4, with 8 bases that match TRBD1. Germline trimming cut 5 bases from V and 8 bases from J; bases unmatched to any gene: 4. This CDR3 contains 13 residues. Germline lookup yields CDR1 MNHNY and CDR2 SVGAGI (reference sequence). CDR3 residues: CASSDRGNEKLFF. The CDR3 nucleotides are TGTGCCAGCAGTGACAGGGGAAACGAAAAACTGTTTTTT.

This clone appeared a few times. The genes are TRBV7-6 and TRBJ2-3, with 8 bases fitting TRBD2. V gave up 0 bases and J gave up 3 bases; unmatched junction bases: 5. The CDR3 length is 16 residues. CDR1 and CDR2 from the germline V gene are SGHVS and FNYEAQ. The CDR3 loop reads CASSLAPSGGTDTQYF. The CDR3 DNA sequence: TGTGCCAGCAGCTTAGCGCCCAGCGGGGGTACAGATACGCAGTATTTT.

The J gene is TRBJ2-1, the V gene TRBV30; possible D gene TRBD1, 5 bases. Germline assignment: CDR1 GTSNPN and CDR2 SVGIG (reference sequence). The V end was cut by 1 base, the J end by 8 bases, with 6 bases between. There are 11 residues in the CDR3. The chain's CDR3 is CAWSGGDEQFF. For the CDR3, the DNA is TGTGCCTGGAGTGGGGGCGATGAGCAGTTCTTC.

The chain uses TRBV2 and TRBJ1-1; D gene ambiguous. V was shortened by 6 bases and J by 1 base, with 9 bases between the two germline ends. Germline CDR1 SNHLY, CDR2 FYNNEI. The length of the CDR3 is 13 residues. The CDR3, as DNA: TGTGCCAGCAGCCAGACGGGGAACACTGAAGCTTTCTTT. The encoded protein is CASSQTGNTEAFF. The full variable domain, completed using reference TRBV2 and TRBJ1-1, is EPEVTQTPSHQVTQMGQEVILRCVPISNHLYFYWYRQILGQKVEFLVSFYNNEISEKSEIFDDQFSVERPDGSNFTLKIRSTKLEDSAMYFCASSQTGNTEAFFGQGTRLTVV.

J is TRBJ2-5 and V is TRBV6-6; 9 bases line up with TRBD2. The length of the CDR3 is 16 residues. Germline V gene sequence: CDR1 MNHNY, CDR2 SVGAGI (reference sequence). V was clipped by 4 bases and J by 4 bases; unmatched bases: 10. This CDR3 is CASSSSASGEGETQYF. CDR3 sequence (DNA): TGTGCCAGCAGTTCCTCGGCTAGCGGGGAGGGAGAGACCCAGTACTTC.

The chain joins TRBV5-1 to TRBJ1-1; 7 bases are a match to TRBD1. V shed 4 bases and J 2 bases; nucleotides not matched to a gene: 5. The germline V gene has CDR1 SGHRS and CDR2 YFSETQ. The CDR3 sequence is 14 residues long. The DNA of the CDR3 is TGCGCCAGCAGCCCCGGGACAGTTAACACTGAAGCTTTCTTT. Its protein is CASSPGTVNTEAFF.

This clone was seen repeatedly, ten times or more. This chain connects TRBV2 to TRBJ1-4, with 10 bases fitting TRBD1. This CDR3 region has 14 residues. The germline CDR1 and CDR2 sequences are SNHLY and FYNNEI. With V trimmed by 7 bases and J by 7 bases, 6 bases remained unmatched. In DNA form, the CDR3 reads TGTGCCAGCATTTGGGACAGGGGACTTGAAAAACTGTTTTTT. Its protein is CASIWDRGLEKLFF.

A few counts support this clone. The chain couples TRBV18 to TRBJ1-2; 8 bases map to TRBD1. The CDR3 has 17 residues. The trim removed 3 bases at V and 7 bases at J, leaving 16 bases unmatched. The V gene's germline CDR1 is KGHSH and CDR2 LQKENI. The DNA for the CDR3 is TGTGCCAGCTCACCTATGGTGAGCGGACAGGGAAACGGTGGCTACACCTTC. Translated, it gives CASSPMVSGQGNGGYTF.

The chain has TRBV28 and TRBJ2-2; TRBD1 matches at 8 bases. Losses at the gene ends were 7 bases for V and 8 bases for J; bases not matched to a gene: 9. This CDR3 has 14 amino acids. CDR1 MDHEN and CDR2 SYDVKM come from the germline V gene. In DNA form, the CDR3 reads TGTGCCAGCATCTTCCAGGGGGCCGGAGGGGAGCTGTTTTTT. Its protein product is CASIFQGAGGELFF.

To note about this clone: One end of the junction fails to match germline, which may point to a read error. Additional DNA sequences in this sample encode the identical CDR3. V usage is TRBV7-9 and J usage is TRBJ1-6, with a tentative D call TRBD1 (5 bases). The CDR3 covers 14 residues. CDR1 is SEHNR and CDR2 is FQNEAQ in the germline V gene (reference sequence). CDR3 in amino acids: CASSFLGDNSPLHF. The DNA for the CDR3 is TGTGCCAGCAGCTTTTTAGGGGATAATTCACCCCTCCATTTT. The full variable domain, completed using reference TRBV7-9 and TRBJ1-6, is DTGVSQNPRHKITKRGQNVTFRCDPISEHNRLYWYRQTLGQGPEFLTYFQNEAQLEKSRLLSDRFSAERPKGSFSTLEIQRTEQGDSAMYLCASSFLGDNSPLHFGNGTRLTVT.

The chain joins TRBV3-1 (or the pseudogene TRBV3-2) to TRBJ2-1; D is undetermined. V dropped 0 bases and J dropped 1 base, with 4 bases sitting between them. CDR3 size: 14 residues. Germline CDR1 reads LGHDT; CDR2 reads YNNKEL (reference sequence). CDR3 in DNA: TGTGCCAGCAGCCAAGATCTGTCCTACAATGAGCAGTTCTTC. It specifies CASSQDLSYNEQFF.

The chain is built from TRBV18 and TRBJ1-6, with TRBD1 identical over 8 bases. Germline lookup yields CDR1 KGHSH and CDR2 LQKENI. Trimming at V came to 3 bases and at J to 7 bases, leaving 2 bases not matched to a gene. The CDR3 contains 14 residues. The CDR3 here is CASSPQGANSPLHF. The CDR3 DNA follows: TGTGCCAGCTCACCCCAGGGGGCGAATTCACCCCTCCACTTT.

CDR3 in DNA: TGTGCCAGCAGCCAAGCCCAGGATTATGGCTACACCTTC. It is translated as CASSQAQDYGYTF. The chain is built from TRBV14 and TRBJ1-2; no reliable D call. From germline, CDR1 is SGHDN and CDR2 FVKESK. V was trimmed by 1 base and J by 5 bases, leaving 8 bases between them. The CDR3 length is 13 residues.